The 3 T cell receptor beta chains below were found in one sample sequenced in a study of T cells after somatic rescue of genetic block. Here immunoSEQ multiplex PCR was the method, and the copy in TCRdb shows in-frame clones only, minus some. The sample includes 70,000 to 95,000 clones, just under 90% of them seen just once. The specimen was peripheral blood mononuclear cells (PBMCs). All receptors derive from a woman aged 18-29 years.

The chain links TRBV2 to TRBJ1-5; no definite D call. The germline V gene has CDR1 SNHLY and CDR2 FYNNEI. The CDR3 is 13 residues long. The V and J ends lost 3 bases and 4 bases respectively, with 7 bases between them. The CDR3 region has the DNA TGTGCCAGCAGTGAGGAGTTGAATCAGCCCCAGCATTTT. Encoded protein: CASSEELNQPQHF.

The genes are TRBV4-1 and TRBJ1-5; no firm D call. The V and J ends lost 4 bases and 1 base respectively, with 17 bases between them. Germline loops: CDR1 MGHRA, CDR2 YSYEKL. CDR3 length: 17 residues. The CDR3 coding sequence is TGCGCCAGCAGCCCCCAGCCCATTGCGGGGAGCAATCAGCCCCAGCATTTT. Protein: CASSPQPIAGSNQPQHF.

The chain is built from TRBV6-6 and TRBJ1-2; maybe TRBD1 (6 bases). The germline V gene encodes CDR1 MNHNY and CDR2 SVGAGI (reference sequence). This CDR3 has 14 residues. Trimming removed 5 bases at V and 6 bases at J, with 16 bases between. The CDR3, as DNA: TGTGCCAGCAGTCCCGGCGGGGGGGGGCATGGCTACACCTTC. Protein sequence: CASSPGGGGHGYTF.